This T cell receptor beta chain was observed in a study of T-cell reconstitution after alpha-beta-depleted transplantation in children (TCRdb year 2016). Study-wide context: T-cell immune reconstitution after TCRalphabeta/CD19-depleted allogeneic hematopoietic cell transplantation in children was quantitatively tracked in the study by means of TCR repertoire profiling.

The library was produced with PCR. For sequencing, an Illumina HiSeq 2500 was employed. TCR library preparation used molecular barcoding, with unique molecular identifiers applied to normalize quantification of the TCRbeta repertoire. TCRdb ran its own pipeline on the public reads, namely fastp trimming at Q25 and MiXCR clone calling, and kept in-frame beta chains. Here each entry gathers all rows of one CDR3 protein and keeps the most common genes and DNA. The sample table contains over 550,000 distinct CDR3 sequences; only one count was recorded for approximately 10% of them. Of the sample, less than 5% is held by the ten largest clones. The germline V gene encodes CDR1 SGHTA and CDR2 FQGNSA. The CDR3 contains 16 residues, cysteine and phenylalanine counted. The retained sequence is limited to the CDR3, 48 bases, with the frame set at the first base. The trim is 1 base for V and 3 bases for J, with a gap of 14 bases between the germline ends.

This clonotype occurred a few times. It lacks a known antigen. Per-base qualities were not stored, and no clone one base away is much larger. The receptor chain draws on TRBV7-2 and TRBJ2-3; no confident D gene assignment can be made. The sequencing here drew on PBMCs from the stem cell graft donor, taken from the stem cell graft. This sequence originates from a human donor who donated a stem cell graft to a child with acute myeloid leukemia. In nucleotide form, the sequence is TGTGCCAGCAGCTTAGATTCTAGGAGAGGTACAGATACGCAGTATTTT. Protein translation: CASSLDSRRGTDTQYF.